This TCR beta chain was sequenced during a study of blood T cell repertoires in COVID-19. As for the study in general: Samples taken during acute and convalescent COVID-19 were collected in the United States, Italy and Spain. Nucleic acid was either cDNA or gDNA, and it came from T cells, B-cell-depleted T cells, or PBMCs.

This CDR3 contains 14 residues. J gave up 4 bases and V 10 bases, and 13 bases lay outside the gene matches. The germline V gene encodes CDR1 MNHEY and CDR2 SMNVEV (reference sequence). Authors' analysis steps: Reference gene primers were amplified, and this amplification served to estimate nucleated cell counts. Assay: immunoSEQ multiplex PCR; the TCRdb copy retains only in-frame clones and omits some. The D gene and trimming were derived from the DNA, and the V and J assignments and clone size from that table. The table records 240,000 or so clones, more than 70% of them present only once. The specimen sequenced was peripheral blood. The receptor was isolated from a woman between 40 and 55 years old who had recovered from COVID-19. This rearrangement joins TRBV27 to TRBJ2-7, with 7 bases lining up with TRBD2. CDR3 DNA sequence: TGTGCCACCCACCCCCTAGCGGAGGAATACGAGCAGTACGTC. Translated, it gives CATHPLAEEYEQYV.